This T cell receptor beta chain was recorded in a study of cytomegalovirus exposure and HLA in healthy donors. Overall study results and limits: In a later analysis, TCR beta V- and J-gene trimming showed a link to a missense DCLRE1C variant. It was reported in a later analysis that an Asian-associated ancestry cluster showed fewer N-insertions than the approximately 700-donor mean. In a later analysis, DRB1 alleles had the most associated TCRs; HLA-C alleles the fewest.

About this clone itself: Its antigen is still unknown.

The PCR had 60 Vbeta and 13 Jbeta primers. In the original workflow: Unique TCR beta chains totaled roughly 81 million in a later count, with approximately 11 million of them shared. The data were produced by immunoSEQ multiplex PCR, yet TCRdb's version contains in-frame clones alone and is incomplete. The DNA gave D and trimming, while V, J and clone size come from that table. The sample has roughly 150,000 clones; about 72% are singletons. The CDR3 loop spans 15 amino acids. The V gene's germline CDR1 is LNHNV and CDR2 YYDKDF (reference sequence). V was trimmed by 0 bases and J by 5 bases, leaving 10 bases between them.

This chain joins TRBV15 and TRBJ2-2; D may be TRBD1 (5 bases). This sequence originates from a male donor in good health and CMV-seronegative. Sequencing was carried out using PBMCs. CDR3 nucleotides: TGTGCCACCAGCAGAGATGTTGCAGGGACCGGGGAGCTGTTTTTT. Its protein product is CATSRDVAGTGELFF.